Shown below are 24 T cell receptor beta chains from a single sample sequenced in a study of T cells of healthy individuals. TCRdb reanalysed the 5' RACE reads using MiXCR and keeps one entry per CDR3 protein. The sample lists around 63,000 distinct CDR3 sequences, 15% to 20% occurring once. These receptors were collected from a human donor in good health.

This clonotype occurred many times. V gene TRBV2 combines with J gene TRBJ2-3; 9 nucleotides align to TRBD2. V shed 6 bases and J 0 bases; nucleotides not matched to a gene: 7. The germline CDR1 and CDR2 sequences are SNHLY and FYNNEI. This CDR3 has 16 residues. CDR3 loop: CASRHRLAASTDTQYF. DNA for the CDR3: TGTGCCAGCAGACACCGACTAGCGGCTAGCACAGATACGCAGTATTTT.

The chain carries TRBV7-9 and TRBJ2-5; D is unclear. CDR1 and CDR2 (germline): SEHNR, FQNEAQ (reference sequence). Deletions cut 1 base from V and 5 bases from J, with 8 bases between. CDR3 length equals 13 residues. CDR3 bases: TGTGCCAGCAGCTTAGTGGAATTCGAGACCCAGTACTTC. This gives the protein CASSLVEFETQYF.

This clonotype appeared many times. CDR3 region: CASSQGWTSTEAFF. For the CDR3, the DNA is TGCGCCAGCAGCCAGGGATGGACAAGCACTGAAGCTTTCTTT. J is TRBJ1-1 and V is TRBV4-3, with D perhaps TRBD1 (5 bases). The CDR3 sequence is 14 residues long. The germline CDR1 and CDR2 sequences are LGHNA and YSLEER. The ends were cut back, 3 bases at V and 4 bases at J, with 12 bases in the middle.

This clonotype appeared many times. The genes are TRBV5-1 and TRBJ1-6; 7 bases are shared with TRBD1. J gave up 4 bases and V 4 bases, and 8 bases lay outside the gene matches. Germline values: CDR1 SGHRS, CDR2 YFSETQ. The CDR3 has 16 amino acids. The CDR3 sequence is CASSLAAGQYNSPLHF. CDR3 coding DNA: TGCGCCAGCAGCCTGGCCGCGGGACAGTATAATTCACCCCTCCACTTT.

The sample holds a few counts of this clonotype. CDR3 sequence (DNA): TGCAGCGCCCGGACCCCTCCAGGGGCCAAAAACATTCAGTACTTC. Translated, it gives CSARTPPGAKNIQYF. The gene calls are TRBV29-1 and TRBJ2-4; perhaps TRBD1 as D (5 bases). With 7 bases removed from V and 1 base from J, the gap between germline ends came to 17 bases. From germline, CDR1 is SQVTM and CDR2 ANQGSEA. This CDR3 contains 15 residues.

This clonotype has a single count. The chain recombines TRBV28 with TRBJ2-1; possible D gene TRBD1, 5 bases. The V end was cut by 3 bases, the J end by 5 bases, with 14 bases between. From germline, CDR1 is MDHEN and CDR2 SYDVKM. The CDR3 has 15 residues. CDR3 protein: CASSFQGGFNNEQFF. Here the CDR3 DNA reads TGTGCCAGCAGTTTCCAGGGTGGGTTCAACAATGAGCAGTTCTTC.

The rearrangement joins TRBV2 to TRBJ2-3; 9 bases map to TRBD2. Germline CDR1 SNHLY, CDR2 FYNNEI. The V segment lost 10 bases and the J segment 0 bases; nucleotides outside the gene matches: 20. This CDR3 comprises 19 residues. The CDR3 reads CATQRVRWELAGSTDTQYF. The DNA for the CDR3 is TGTGCCACCCAGAGGGTCCGGTGGGAGCTAGCGGGAAGCACAGATACGCAGTATTTT.

As for this clonotype: It may be a read error: a sequence one base away is much more abundant. The chain is built from TRBV6-5 and TRBJ2-5, with 8 bases that match TRBD2. The CDR3 extends over 16 amino acids. V dropped 5 bases and J dropped 4; count of bases not matched to a gene: 12. Germline V gives CDR1 MNHEY, CDR2 SVGAGI. DNA for the CDR3: TGTGCCAGCAGTCAGGGACCAGCGGGAGTATTAGAGACCCAGTACTTC. Translating gives CASSQGPAGVLETQYF.

This clonotype appeared many times. J is TRBJ1-1 and V is TRBV12-3 or TRBV12-4; D is undetermined. CDR3 length equals 13 residues. Trimming left V 2 bases short and J 4 bases short, with 8 bases between. CDR3 region: CASSLPEVTEAFF. DNA for the CDR3: TGTGCCAGCAGTTTACCAGAAGTCACTGAAGCTTTCTTT.

This clonotype was counted ten times or more. This chain connects TRBV4-1 to TRBJ2-5, with 13 bases fitting TRBD2. Trimming at V came to 1 base and at J to 5 bases, leaving 10 bases not matched to a gene. The CDR3 extends over 18 amino acids. CDR1 is MGHRA, CDR2 YSYEKL, per germline. As DNA, the CDR3 is TGCGCCAGCAGCCAAGTGGGGACTAGCGGGGACCTGGGGGAGACCCAGTACTTC. It encodes CASSQVGTSGDLGETQYF.

The genes are TRBV7-6 and TRBJ2-3; a possible D gene is TRBD2 (5 bases). V was clipped by 2 bases and J by 2 bases, with 14 bases between them. CDR1 is SGHVS, CDR2 FNYEAQ, per germline. This CDR3 has 16 residues. CDR3 sequence (DNA): TGTGCCAGCAGCTTAAATGTCGGACTTGCCACAGATACGCAGTATTTT. As protein: CASSLNVGLATDTQYF.

Many counts were recorded for this clonotype. The V call is TRBV20-1, the J call TRBJ2-3, with unresolved D. Germline CDR1 reads DFQATT; CDR2 reads SNEGSKA (reference sequence). The V gene lost 5 bases and the J gene lost 4 bases, with 10 bases spanning the gap. The CDR3 is 12 residues long. Here the CDR3 reads CSAPWEPDTQYF. The CDR3 region has the DNA TGCAGTGCTCCTTGGGAACCAGATACGCAGTATTTT.

The V gene is TRBV7-2, the J gene TRBJ2-6; 9 bases fit TRBD2. This CDR3 is built from 22 residues. Germline CDR1 is SGHTA and CDR2 is FQGNSA. The V gene end was trimmed by 6 bases and the J gene end by 1 base; junction bases not matched to a gene: 22. CDR3 residues: CASRIGRGLSGGSHSGANVLTF. The CDR3 nucleotides read TGTGCCAGCAGAATCGGCCGGGGCCTAAGCGGGGGGTCTCATTCTGGGGCCAACGTCCTGACTTTC.

A note on this clonotype: A much bigger clone sits one base away, suggesting this may be a read error. The rearrangement uses TRBV12-3 or TRBV12-4 and TRBJ2-2; perhaps D is TRBD1 or TRBD2 (5 bases each). The CDR3 totals 16 residues. V lost 5 bases to trimming and J lost 6 bases, with 19 bases between them. The CDR3 DNA reads as TGTGCCAGCAGTCAACAGGTCCTAGAGGGGTCCGGGGAGCTGTTTTTT. Translated: CASSQQVLEGSGELFF.

The chain is built from TRBV7-2 and TRBJ2-5; 8 bases fit TRBD2. The CDR3 sequence is 17 residues long. Trimming cost V 0 bases and J 2 bases; bases outside gene matches: 8. In germline, CDR1 is SGHTA, CDR2 FQGNSA. This chain's CDR3 is CASSLAWRSGGQETQYF. The CDR3 DNA reads TGTGCCAGCAGCTTAGCGTGGAGAAGCGGGGGACAAGAGACCCAGTACTTC.

This clonotype has ten or more counts. CDR3: CASRGSEQYF. In DNA form, the CDR3 reads TGTGCCAGCAGGGGGAGCGAGCAGTACTTC. The rearrangement joins TRBV6-6 to TRBJ2-7; D might be TRBD2 (5 bases). The CDR3 length is 10 residues. Trimming took off 6 bases at V and 6 bases at J, with 6 bases between the two ends. Looked up from germline, CDR1 is MNHNY and CDR2 is SVGAGI (reference sequence).

This clonotype was counted between two and nine times. The chain carries TRBV4-1 and TRBJ1-1, with unresolved D. V lost 0 bases and J lost 11, with 16 bases in between. The germline CDR1 and CDR2 sequences are MGHRA and YSYEKL. The CDR3 sequence is 14 residues long. CDR3 DNA: TGCGCCAGCAGCCAAGAAGGCAGAACTTTGGGGGCTTTCTTT. It translates to CASSQEGRTLGAFF.

This clonotype was seen a few times. The V gene is TRBV6-5, the J gene TRBJ2-1; D may match TRBD1 or TRBD2 (6 bases each). The germline CDR1 and CDR2 sequences are MNHEY and SVGAGI. Trimming took off 6 bases at V and 8 bases at J, with 29 bases between the two ends. This CDR3 has 18 residues. Written as DNA, the CDR3 is TGTGCCAGCAGCGCCATAGGGGGGATTCGCAGGGTAGGGGATGAGCAGTTCTTC. Its translation is CASSAIGGIRRVGDEQFF.

At least ten counts were recorded for this clonotype. The CDR3 protein is CSVEGRREQFF. CDR3 DNA: TGCAGCGTTGAGGGCAGGAGGGAGCAGTTCTTC. The genes are TRBV29-1 and TRBJ2-1; tentatively, D is TRBD2 (5 bases). Germline values: CDR1 SQVTM, CDR2 ANQGSEA. Trimming left V 3 bases short and J 10 bases short, with 10 bases between. The CDR3 has 11 amino acids.

This clonotype occurred many times. DNA of the CDR3: TGTGCCAGCAGCTTGGCGATAGCGGGATTCAATGAGCAGTTCTTC. Residues: CASSLAIAGFNEQFF. The V call is TRBV5-6, the J call TRBJ2-1; 8 nucleotides match TRBD2. Per germline, CDR1 SGHDT and CDR2 YYEEEE. The CDR3 has 15 amino acids. The trim removed 0 bases at V and 6 bases at J, leaving 5 bases unmatched.

In this sample, this clonotype turned up many times. The chain links TRBV11-3 to TRBJ2-2, with D uncertain. V lost 2 bases and J lost 0, with 10 bases in between. In germline, CDR1 is SGHNT, CDR2 YENEEA. The CDR3 runs 16 residues. Here the CDR3 reads CASSLKGPSNTGELFF. The CDR3 DNA is TGTGCCAGCAGCTTAAAGGGTCCCTCGAACACCGGGGAGCTGTTTTTT.

The J gene is TRBJ1-6, the V gene TRBV28; D gene unclear. CDR1 is MDHEN and CDR2 is SYDVKM in the germline V gene. This CDR3 region has 15 residues. V gave up 3 bases and J gave up 9 bases, with 15 bases separating them. CDR3 nucleotide sequence: TGTGCCAGCAGTTTTCACGTCACCAGAGGTTCACCCCTCCACTTT. It yields the protein CASSFHVTRGSPLHF.

A few counts support this clonotype. The J gene is TRBJ2-7, the V gene TRBV10-3, with a weak D call TRBD2 (5 bases). Per the germline V gene, CDR1 is ENHRY and CDR2 is SYGVKD. CDR3 size: 14 residues. Trimming stripped 5 bases from V and 2 bases from J, with 13 bases between. The CDR3 DNA reads TGTGCCATCAGTACCACCGGGATAGCCTACGAGCAGTACTTC. It encodes CAISTTGIAYEQYF.

This clonotype occurred a few times. The gene calls are TRBV3-1 and TRBJ1-4; D gene uncertain. The CDR3 sequence is 13 residues long. Germline V gene sequence: CDR1 LGHDT, CDR2 YNNKEL (reference sequence). V was clipped by 3 bases and J by 12 bases, with 14 bases between them. This chain's CDR3 is CASSQREGAELFF. DNA for the CDR3: TGTGCCAGCAGCCAGCGGGAGGGTGCGGAACTGTTTTTT.